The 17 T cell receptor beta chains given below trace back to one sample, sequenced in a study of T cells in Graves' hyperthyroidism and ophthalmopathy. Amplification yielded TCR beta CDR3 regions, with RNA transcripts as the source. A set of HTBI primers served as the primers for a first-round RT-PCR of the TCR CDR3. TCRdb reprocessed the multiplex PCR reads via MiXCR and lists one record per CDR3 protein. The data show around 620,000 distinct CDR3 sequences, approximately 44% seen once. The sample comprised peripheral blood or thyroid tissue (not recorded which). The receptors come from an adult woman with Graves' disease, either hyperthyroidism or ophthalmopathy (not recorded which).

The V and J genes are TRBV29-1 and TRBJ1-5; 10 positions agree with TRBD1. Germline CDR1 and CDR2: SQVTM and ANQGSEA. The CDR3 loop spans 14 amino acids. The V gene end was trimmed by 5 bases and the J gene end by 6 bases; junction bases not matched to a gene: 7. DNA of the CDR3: TGCAGCGTTTCCGGGACAGGGGACGGTCAGCCCCAGCATTTT. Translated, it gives CSVSGTGDGQPQHF.

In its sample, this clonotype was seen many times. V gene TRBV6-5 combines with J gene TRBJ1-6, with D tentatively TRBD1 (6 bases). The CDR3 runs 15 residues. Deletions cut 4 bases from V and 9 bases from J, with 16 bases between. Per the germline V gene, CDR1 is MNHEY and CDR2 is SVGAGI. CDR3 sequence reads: CASSSGTLQRSPLHF. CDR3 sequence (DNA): TGTGCCAGCAGTTCCGGGACACTTCAGCGTTCACCCCTCCACTTT.

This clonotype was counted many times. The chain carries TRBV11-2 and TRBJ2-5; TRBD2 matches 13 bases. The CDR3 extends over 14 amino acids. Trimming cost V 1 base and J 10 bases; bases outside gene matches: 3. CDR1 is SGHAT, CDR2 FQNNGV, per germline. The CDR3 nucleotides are TGTGCCAGCAGCTTAGTACTAGCGGGAGGGGACCAGTACTTC. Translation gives CASSLVLAGGDQYF. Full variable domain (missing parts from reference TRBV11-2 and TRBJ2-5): EAGVAQSPRYKIIEKRQSVAFWCNPISGHATLYWYQQILGQGPKLLIQFQNNGVVDDSQLPKDRFSAERLKGVDSTLKIQPAKLEDSAVYLCASSLVLAGGDQYFGPGTRLLVL.

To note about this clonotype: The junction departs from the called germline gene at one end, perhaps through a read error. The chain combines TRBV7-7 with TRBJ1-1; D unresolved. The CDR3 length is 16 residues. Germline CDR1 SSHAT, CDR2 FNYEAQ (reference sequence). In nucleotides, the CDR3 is TGTGCTAGCAGCTTAAGAAAGGGAAGCCGTAACACTGAAGCTTTCTTT. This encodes CASSLRKGSRNTEAFF.

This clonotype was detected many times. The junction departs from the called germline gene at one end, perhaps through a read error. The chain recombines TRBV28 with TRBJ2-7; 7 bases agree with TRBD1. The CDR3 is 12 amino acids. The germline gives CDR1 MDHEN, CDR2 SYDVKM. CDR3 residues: CASSPGTALHDF. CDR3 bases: TGTGCCAGCAGTCCAGGGACAGCCCTCCATGACTTC.

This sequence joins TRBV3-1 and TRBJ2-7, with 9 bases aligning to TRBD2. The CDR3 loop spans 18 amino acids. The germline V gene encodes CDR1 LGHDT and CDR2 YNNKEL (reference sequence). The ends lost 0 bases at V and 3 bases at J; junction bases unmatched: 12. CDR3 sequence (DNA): TGTGCCAGCAGCCAAGATGATGGCCTAGCGGGACGAAACTACGAGCAGTACTTC. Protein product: CASSQDDGLAGRNYEQYF.

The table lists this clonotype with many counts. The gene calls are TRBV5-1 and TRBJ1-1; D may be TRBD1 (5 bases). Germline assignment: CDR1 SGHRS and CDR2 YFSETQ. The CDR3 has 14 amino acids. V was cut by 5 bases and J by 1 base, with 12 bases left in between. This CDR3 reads CASSPDRPNTEAFF. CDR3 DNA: TGCGCCAGCAGTCCCGACAGACCGAACACTGAAGCTTTCTTT.

CDR3 in DNA: TGTGCCAGCAGTGAAGGACAGCTCCTTAGTGAAAAACTGTTTTTT. Amino acid sequence: CASSEGQLLSEKLFF. The rearrangement uses TRBV7-3 and TRBJ1-4, with D possibly TRBD1 on 6 matching bases. CDR1 SGHTA and CDR2 FQGTGA come from the germline V gene. Trimming took off 6 bases at V and 7 bases at J, with 18 bases between the two ends. This CDR3 is 15 amino acids long.

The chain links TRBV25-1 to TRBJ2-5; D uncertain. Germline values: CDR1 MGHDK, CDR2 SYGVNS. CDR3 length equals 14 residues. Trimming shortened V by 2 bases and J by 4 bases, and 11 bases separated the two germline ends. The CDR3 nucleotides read TGTGCCAGCAGTGAAGGCGGCAGGCCAGAGACCCAGTACTTC. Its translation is CASSEGGRPETQYF.

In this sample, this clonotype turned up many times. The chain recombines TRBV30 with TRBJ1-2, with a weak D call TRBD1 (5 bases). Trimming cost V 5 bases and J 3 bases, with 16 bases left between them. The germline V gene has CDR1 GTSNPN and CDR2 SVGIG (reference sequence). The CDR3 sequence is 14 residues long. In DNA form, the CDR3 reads TGTGCCTGGGAGAAGGGACGTTCTTACTATGGCTACACCTTC. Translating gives CAWEKGRSYYGYTF.

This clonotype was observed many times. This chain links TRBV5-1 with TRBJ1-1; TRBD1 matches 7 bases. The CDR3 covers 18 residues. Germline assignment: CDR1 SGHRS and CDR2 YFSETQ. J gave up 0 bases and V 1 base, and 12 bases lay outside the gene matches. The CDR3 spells CASSLFWVNRGLNTEAFF. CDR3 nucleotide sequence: TGCGCCAGCAGCTTGTTCTGGGTTAACAGGGGCCTGAACACTGAAGCTTTCTTT.

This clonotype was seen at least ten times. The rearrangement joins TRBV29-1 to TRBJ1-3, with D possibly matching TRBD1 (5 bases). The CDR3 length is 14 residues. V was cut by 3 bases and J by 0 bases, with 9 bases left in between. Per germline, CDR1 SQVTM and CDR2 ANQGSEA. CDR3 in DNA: TGCAGCGTTGAGGGGGTCCACTCTGGAAACACCATATATTTT. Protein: CSVEGVHSGNTIYF.

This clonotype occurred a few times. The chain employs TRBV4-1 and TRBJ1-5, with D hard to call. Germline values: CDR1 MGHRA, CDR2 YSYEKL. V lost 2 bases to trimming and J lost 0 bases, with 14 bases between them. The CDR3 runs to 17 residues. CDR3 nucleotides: TGCGCCAGCAGCCAAAGTACAGCAAAGCATAGCAATCAGCCCCAGCATTTT. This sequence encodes CASSQSTAKHSNQPQHF.

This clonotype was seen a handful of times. In DNA form, the CDR3 reads TGTGCCAGCAGTGATACCGGTCAGCCCCAGCATTTT. This encodes CASSDTGQPQHF. The chain uses TRBV2 and TRBJ1-5; no clear D gene. The CDR3 loop spans 12 amino acids. V gave up 3 bases and J gave up 6 bases, with 6 bases separating them. Per the germline V gene, CDR1 is SNHLY and CDR2 is FYNNEI.

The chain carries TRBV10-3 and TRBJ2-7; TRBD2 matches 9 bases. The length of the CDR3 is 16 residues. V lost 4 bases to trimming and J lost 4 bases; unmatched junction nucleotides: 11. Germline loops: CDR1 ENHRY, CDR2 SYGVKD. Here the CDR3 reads CAISAPRAGGGYEQYF. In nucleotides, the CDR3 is TGTGCCATCAGTGCACCCCGAGCGGGGGGCGGGTACGAGCAGTACTTC.

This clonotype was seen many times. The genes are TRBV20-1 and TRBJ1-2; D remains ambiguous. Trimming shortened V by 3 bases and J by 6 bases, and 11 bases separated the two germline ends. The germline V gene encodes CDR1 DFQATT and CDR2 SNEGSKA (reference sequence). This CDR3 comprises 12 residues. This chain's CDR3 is CSARRELDGYTF. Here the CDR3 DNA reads TGCAGTGCTAGGAGGGAGTTAGATGGCTACACCTTC.

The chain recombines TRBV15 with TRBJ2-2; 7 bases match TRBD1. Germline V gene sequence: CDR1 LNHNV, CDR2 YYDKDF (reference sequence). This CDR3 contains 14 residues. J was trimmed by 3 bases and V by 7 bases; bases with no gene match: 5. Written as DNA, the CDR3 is TGTGCCACCAAAGCCGGGACAGACACCGGGGAGCTGTTTTTT. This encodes CATKAGTDTGELFF.